What follows is one T cell receptor beta chain and its context. Each patient contributed between 1 and 8 total time points of blood mononuclear cells, pretreatment and during treatment. Synthetically made TCR analog templates were put into each PCR as spikes. Profiling relied on immunoSEQ multiplex PCR, and the TCRdb table lists in-frame clones only, not all of them. The table lists about 88,000 clones, roughly 90% of them singletons. V lost 4 bases and J lost 6; bases outside the gene matches: 11. CDR3 size: 15 residues. Germline V lookup: CDR1 MDHEN, CDR2 SYDVKM. This record belongs to a study of PD-L1 blockade in urothelial cancer. Background on the study: There were a median of around 140,000 T cells in blood samples.

The source material was PBMCs, sampled around atezolizumab (anti-PD-L1) treatment. This TCR was recovered from a man in his 60s with urothelial cancer. This rearrangement joins TRBV28 to TRBJ1-1; 7 bases are shared with TRBD1. In nucleotides, the CDR3 is TGTGCCAGCAGTTCCACAGGGGCGGGGTTACCTGAAGCTTTCTTT. Its translation is CASSSTGAGLPEAFF.